This T cell receptor beta chain was identified in a study of cytomegalovirus exposure and HLA in healthy donors. Study-wide background: Among the 350 to 500 donors who were genotyped, approximately 84% fell in the genetic ancestry cluster that is associated with self-reported Caucasian donors. Study-level points and caveats: HLA allele associations emerged for about 16,000 TCR beta sequences in a later analysis, at 0.05 false discovery rate.

A multiplex PCR was run with 60 Vbeta primers and 13 Jbeta primers. Study processing details: About 12 million of the 60 million to 80 million unique TCR beta chains counted in a later analysis were shared. The protocol was immunoSEQ multiplex PCR, while the TCRdb copy is restricted to in-frame clones and leaves out a portion. The DNA gave D and trimming, while V, J and clone size come from that table. The sample includes about 140,000 clones, approximately 83% seen only once; the top ten take about 3.9%. Turning to this clone: Its target is not known.

The sequenced material came from PBMCs. The source is a man in his forties in good health and CMV-seropositive.

The DNA for the CDR3 is TGTGCCAGTAGTATAGGGGCCGGAAACTATGGCTACACCTTC. It codes for CASSIGAGNYGYTF. The V gene is TRBV19, the J gene TRBJ1-2; D remains unclear. V lost 1 base and J 2 bases, leaving 8 bases between the germline ends. The CDR3 totals 14 residues. The V gene's germline CDR1 is LNHDA and CDR2 SQIVND (reference sequence).